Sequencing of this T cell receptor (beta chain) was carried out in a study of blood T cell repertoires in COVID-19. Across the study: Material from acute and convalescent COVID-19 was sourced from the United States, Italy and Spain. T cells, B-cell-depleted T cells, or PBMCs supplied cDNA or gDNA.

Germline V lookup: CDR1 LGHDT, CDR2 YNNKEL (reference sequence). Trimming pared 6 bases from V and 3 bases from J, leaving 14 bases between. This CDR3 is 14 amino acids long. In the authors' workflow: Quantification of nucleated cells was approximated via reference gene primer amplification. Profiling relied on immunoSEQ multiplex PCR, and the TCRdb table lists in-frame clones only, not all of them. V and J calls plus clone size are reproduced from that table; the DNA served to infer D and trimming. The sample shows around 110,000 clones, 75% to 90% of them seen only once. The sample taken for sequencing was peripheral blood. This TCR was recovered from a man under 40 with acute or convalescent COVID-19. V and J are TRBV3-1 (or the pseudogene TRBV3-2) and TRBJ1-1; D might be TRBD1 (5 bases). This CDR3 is CASSHVQGDTEAFF. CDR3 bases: TGTGCCAGCAGTCATGTCCAGGGTGACACTGAAGCTTTCTTT.